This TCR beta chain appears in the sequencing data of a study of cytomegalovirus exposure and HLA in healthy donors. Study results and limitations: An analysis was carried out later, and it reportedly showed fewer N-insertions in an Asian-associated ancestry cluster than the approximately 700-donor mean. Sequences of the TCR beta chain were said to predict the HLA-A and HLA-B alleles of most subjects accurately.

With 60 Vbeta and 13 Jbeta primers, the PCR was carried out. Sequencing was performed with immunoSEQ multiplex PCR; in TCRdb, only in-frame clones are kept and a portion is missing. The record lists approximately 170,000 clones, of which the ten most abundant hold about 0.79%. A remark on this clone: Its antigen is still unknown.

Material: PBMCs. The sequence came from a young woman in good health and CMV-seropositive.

The CDR3 bases are TGCGCCAGCAGCTTGGTGGCGGGAGGAACCTACGAGCAGTACTTC. The encoded protein is CASSLVAGGTYEQYF. V and J are TRBV5-1 and TRBJ2-7; 8 bases fit TRBD2. Germline V gene lookup returns CDR1 SGHRS and CDR2 YFSETQ. This CDR3 is 15 amino acids long. V lost 0 bases to trimming and J lost 2 bases; unmatched junction nucleotides: 4.